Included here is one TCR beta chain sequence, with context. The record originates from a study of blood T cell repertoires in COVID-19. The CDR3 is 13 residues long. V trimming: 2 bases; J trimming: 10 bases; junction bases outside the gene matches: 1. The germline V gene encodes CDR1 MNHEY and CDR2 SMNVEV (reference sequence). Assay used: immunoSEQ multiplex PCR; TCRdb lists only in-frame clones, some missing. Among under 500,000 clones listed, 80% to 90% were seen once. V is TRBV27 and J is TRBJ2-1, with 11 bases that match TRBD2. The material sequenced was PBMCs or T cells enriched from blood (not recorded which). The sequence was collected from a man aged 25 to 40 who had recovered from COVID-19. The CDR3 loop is CASSLIAGGEQFF. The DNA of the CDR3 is TGTGCCAGCAGTTTAATAGCGGGAGGGGAGCAGTTCTTC.